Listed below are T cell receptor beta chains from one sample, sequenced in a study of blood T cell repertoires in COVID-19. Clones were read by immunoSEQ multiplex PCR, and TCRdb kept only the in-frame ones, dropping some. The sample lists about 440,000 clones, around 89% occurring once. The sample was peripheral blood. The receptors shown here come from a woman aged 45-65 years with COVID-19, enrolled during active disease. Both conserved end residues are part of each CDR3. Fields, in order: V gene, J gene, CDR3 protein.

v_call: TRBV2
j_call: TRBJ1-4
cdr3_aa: CASSYPGTGQQKLFF

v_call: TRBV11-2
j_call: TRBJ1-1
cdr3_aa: CASSIRRQGGPEAFF

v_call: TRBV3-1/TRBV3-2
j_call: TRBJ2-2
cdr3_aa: CASSQYRTGIRGGELFF

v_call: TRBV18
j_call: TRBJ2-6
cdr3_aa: CASSPGSSGANVLTF

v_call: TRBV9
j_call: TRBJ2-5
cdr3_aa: CASSVGFRGAGETQYF

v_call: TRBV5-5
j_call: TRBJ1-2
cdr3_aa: CASSVYRENYGYTF

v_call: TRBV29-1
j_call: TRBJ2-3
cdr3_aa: CSVYTDTQYF

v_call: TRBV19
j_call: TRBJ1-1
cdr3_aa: CASNQPTGMNTEAFF

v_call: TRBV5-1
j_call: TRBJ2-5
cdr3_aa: CASSLARAETQYF

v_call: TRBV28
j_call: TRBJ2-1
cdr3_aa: CATQGSLYNEQFF

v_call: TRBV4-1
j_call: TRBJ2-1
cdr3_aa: CASSSPGLAGTLGEQFF

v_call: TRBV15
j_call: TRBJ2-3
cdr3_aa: CATSRGWVFGGAIDTQYF

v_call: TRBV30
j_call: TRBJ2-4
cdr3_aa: CAGSPAGAKNIQYF

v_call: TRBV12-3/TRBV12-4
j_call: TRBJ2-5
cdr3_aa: CASTPGRETQYF

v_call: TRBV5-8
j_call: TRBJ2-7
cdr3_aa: CASSWLRDRVSYEQYF

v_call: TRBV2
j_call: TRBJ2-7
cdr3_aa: CASSEGGLRDEQYF

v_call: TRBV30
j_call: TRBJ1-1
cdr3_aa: CAWSVGNRFTEAFF

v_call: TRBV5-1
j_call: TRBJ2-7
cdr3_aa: CASSWDRGYEQYF

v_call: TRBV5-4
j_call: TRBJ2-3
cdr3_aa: CASSYQGADTQYF

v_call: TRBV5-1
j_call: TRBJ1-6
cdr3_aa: CASSLAGTGSEAPLHF

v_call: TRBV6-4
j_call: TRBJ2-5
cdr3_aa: CASSAEAGGPETQYF

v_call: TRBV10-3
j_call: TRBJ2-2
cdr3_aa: CAISENNRGGDTGELFF

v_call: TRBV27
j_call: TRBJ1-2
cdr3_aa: CASSFQGREGYTF

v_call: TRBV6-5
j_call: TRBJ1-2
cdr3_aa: CASSRQGANYGYTF

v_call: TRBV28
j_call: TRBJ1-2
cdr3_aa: CASSFSGNYGYTF

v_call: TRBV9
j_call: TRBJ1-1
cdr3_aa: CASSVDPDTEAFF

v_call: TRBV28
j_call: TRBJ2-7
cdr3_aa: CASSFRNEQYF

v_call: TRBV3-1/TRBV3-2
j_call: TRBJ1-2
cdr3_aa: CASSQMDRGNYGYTF

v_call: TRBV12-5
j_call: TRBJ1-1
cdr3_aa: CASGLAQSGLVGTEAFF

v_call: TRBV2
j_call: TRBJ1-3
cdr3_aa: CASSRPGGTGNTIYF

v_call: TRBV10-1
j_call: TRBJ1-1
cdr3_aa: CASSGQGPWEAFF

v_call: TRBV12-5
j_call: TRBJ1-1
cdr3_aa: CASGLVGTGRLNTEAFF

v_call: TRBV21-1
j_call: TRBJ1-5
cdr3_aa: CASSKRQGKNSNQPQHF

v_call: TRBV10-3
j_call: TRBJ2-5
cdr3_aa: CAISEPASGGQETQYF

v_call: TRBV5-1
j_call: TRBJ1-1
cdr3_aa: CASSPTGTMNTEAFF

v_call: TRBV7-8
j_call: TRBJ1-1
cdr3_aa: CASSSDQLTENTEAFF

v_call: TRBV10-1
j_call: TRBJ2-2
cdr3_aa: CASTLDPNTGELFF

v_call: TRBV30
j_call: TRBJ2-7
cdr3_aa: CAWSVRSYEQYF